This T cell receptor (beta chain) came from a study of T cell changes during pregnancy in multiple sclerosis. The V gene lost 1 base and the J gene lost 7 bases, with 11 bases spanning the gap. The CDR3 contains 13 residues. Looked up from germline, CDR1 is GTSNPN and CDR2 is SVGIG (reference sequence). This table comes from immunoSEQ multiplex PCR, and its TCRdb copy is limited to in-frame clones, with some not included. The table has approximately 98,000 clones, about 91% seen once. This chain links TRBV30 with TRBJ1-5, with D possibly matching TRBD1 (6 bases). This TCR was sampled from a female donor in good health, enrolled as a control in a pregnancy study. The sequencing here drew on peripheral blood, taken after pregnancy. CDR3 residues: CAWSGGGGQPQHF. DNA of the CDR3: TGTGCCTGGAGTGGCGGGGGCGGACAGCCCCAGCATTTT.